The 22 T cell receptor beta chains presented below share a single source sample, sequenced in a study of T cell responses to AZD1222 COVID-19 vaccine. Assay: immunoSEQ multiplex PCR; the TCRdb copy retains only in-frame clones and omits some. The sample shows approximately 110,000 clones, roughly 90% of them seen only once. The sequences come from peripheral blood, collected on day 0 of AZD1222 vaccination. All receptors come from an adult in good health.

V usage is TRBV19 and J usage is TRBJ1-1, with D perhaps matching TRBD1 (5 bases). The CDR3 is 14 amino acids. The V and J ends lost 6 bases and 0 bases respectively, with 11 bases between them. Germline assignment: CDR1 LNHDA and CDR2 SQIVND (reference sequence). CDR3 DNA: TGTGCCAGTAGCCGGGACGCGGTGAACACTGAAGCTTTCTTT. Residues: CASSRDAVNTEAFF. Full variable domain (remainder filled in from reference TRBV19 and TRBJ1-1): DGGITQSPKYLFRKEGQNVTLSCEQNLNHDAMYWYRQDPGQGLRLIYYSQIVNDFQKGDIAEGYSVSREKKESFPLTVTSAQKNPTAFYLCASSRDAVNTEAFFGQGTRLTVV.

A note on this clone: Germline is not matched at one junction end, which may reflect a read error. V is TRBV7-7 and J is TRBJ2-2; D is ambiguous. Germline CDR1 reads SSHAT; CDR2 reads FNYEAQ (reference sequence). The CDR3 length is 13 residues. The DNA for the CDR3 is TGTGCTAGCAGCTTAGGAACGGACCGGGAGCTGTTTTTT. Amino acids: CASSLGTDRELFF.

The chain is built from TRBV7-2 and TRBJ2-1, with unresolved D. This CDR3 is built from 14 residues. Germline CDR1 SGHTA, CDR2 FQGNSA. Trimming shortened V by 2 bases and J by 4 bases, and 9 bases separated the two germline ends. CDR3 DNA: TGTGCCAGCAGCTTACAAACCAGGTACAATGAGCAGTTCTTC. Its protein is CASSLQTRYNEQFF.

The gene calls are TRBV3-1 (or the pseudogene TRBV3-2) and TRBJ2-3, with 12 nucleotides matching TRBD2. Germline loops: CDR1 LGHDT, CDR2 YNNKEL (reference sequence). The junction had 13 bases not matched to a gene; V was cut back by 1 base and J by 14 bases. There are 16 residues in the CDR3. CDR3 protein: CASSQALAGGPVHLYF. The CDR3, as DNA: TGTGCCAGCAGCCAAGCCCTAGCGGGGGGGCCGGTTCATCTGTATTTT.

The V call is TRBV28, the J call TRBJ1-1; 10 bases map to TRBD1. The length of the CDR3 is 16 residues. CDR1 and CDR2 (germline): MDHEN, SYDVKM. The V gene end was trimmed by 3 bases and the J gene end by 6 bases; junction bases not matched to a gene: 10. In nucleotides, the CDR3 is TGTGCCAGCAGTTTGCTTACCGGGACAGGGGAACCTGAAGCTTTCTTT. It specifies CASSLLTGTGEPEAFF.

V is TRBV14 and J is TRBJ1-1; D is ambiguous. Germline loops: CDR1 SGHDN, CDR2 FVKESK. V was clipped by 1 base and J by 3 bases, with 6 bases between them. CDR3 size: 13 residues. The CDR3 sequence is CASSQGVHTEAFF. In DNA, the CDR3 is TGTGCCAGCAGCCAAGGGGTTCACACTGAAGCTTTCTTT.

CDR3 loop: CASRPGTGGLSSGNTIYF. In DNA, the CDR3 is TGTGCCAGCAGACCAGGGACAGGGGGTCTGAGCTCTGGAAACACCATATATTTT. The chain employs TRBV27 and TRBJ1-3; 11 nucleotides match TRBD1. CDR3 length: 18 residues. Trimming took 6 bases from V and 0 from J; bases not matched to a gene: 10. Germline V gene data show CDR1 as MNHEY and CDR2 as SMNVEV (reference sequence).

This rearrangement joins TRBV5-6 to TRBJ1-4, with a weak D call TRBD1 (5 bases). There are 15 residues in the CDR3. From germline, CDR1 is SGHDT and CDR2 YYEEEE. V lost 4 bases to trimming and J lost 8 bases, with 18 bases between them. The CDR3 spells CASSQVEGRGEKLFF. CDR3 bases: TGTGCCAGCAGCCAGGTGGAGGGGAGAGGGGAAAAACTGTTTTTT. Looking up the rest from reference TRBV5-6 and TRBJ1-4 gives the full variable domain: DAGVTQSPTHLIKTRGQQVTLRCSPKSGHDTVSWYQQALGQGPQFIFQYYEEEERQRGNFPDRFSGHQFPNYSSELNVNALLLGDSALYLCASSQVEGRGEKLFFGSGTQLSVL.

The genes are TRBV19 and TRBJ1-2; D is possibly TRBD1 (5 bases). CDR3 size: 13 residues. CDR1 LNHDA and CDR2 SQIVND come from the germline V gene (reference sequence). The V gene lost 7 bases and the J gene lost 2 bases, with 11 bases spanning the gap. This CDR3 reads CASNRGLNYGYTF. Written as DNA, the CDR3 is TGTGCCAGTAATCGGGGGTTAAACTATGGCTACACCTTC.

Only a few counts were recorded for this clone. The CDR3 loop reads CASRMGASNQPQHF. CDR3 sequence (DNA): TGTGCCAGCAGGATGGGGGCTAGCAATCAGCCCCAGCATTTT. The chain employs TRBV7-8 and TRBJ1-5; weak D call: TRBD1 (6 bases). Germline CDR1 is SGHVS and CDR2 is FQNEAQ. Trimming pared 6 bases from V and 0 bases from J, leaving 9 bases between. The CDR3 runs to 14 residues.

This clone was counted a single time. The V call is TRBV7-2, the J call TRBJ2-6, with D unclear. V lost 3 bases and J lost 0, with 3 bases in between. Germline loops: CDR1 SGHTA, CDR2 FQGNSA. The CDR3 loop spans 14 amino acids. CDR3: CASSLPSGANVLTF. The CDR3 DNA follows: TGTGCCAGCAGCTTGCCCTCTGGGGCCAACGTCCTGACTTTC.

The rearrangement uses TRBV6-6 and TRBJ1-1; no firm D call. The CDR3 is 14 amino acids. CDR1 MNHNY and CDR2 SVGAGI come from the germline V gene (reference sequence). The V gene lost 0 bases and the J gene lost 1 base, with 6 bases spanning the gap. The CDR3 nucleotides read TGTGCCAGCAGTTACTCCGGCGGGAACACTGAAGCTTTCTTT. It codes for CASSYSGGNTEAFF.

This chain joins TRBV12-3 or TRBV12-4 and TRBJ2-7; TRBD2 aligns across 8 bases. The CDR3 covers 13 residues. J lost 4 bases, V lost 2 bases, and 1 base had no gene match. The CDR3, as DNA: TGTGCCAGCAGTTTAACGGGAGGGTACGAGCAGTACTTC. Its protein product is CASSLTGGYEQYF.

This clone was detected only a few times. V and J are TRBV6-2 or TRBV6-3 and TRBJ1-2, with TRBD1 matching 9 bases. Germline lookup yields CDR1 MNHEY and CDR2 SVGEGT. After removal of 2 bases from V and 6 bases from J, the junction contained 7 bases not matched to a gene. This CDR3 spans 15 amino acids. The CDR3 reads CASSYGGTGKDGYTF. CDR3 DNA sequence: TGTGCCAGCAGTTACGGTGGGACAGGGAAAGATGGCTACACCTTC.

This clone turned up a few times. The gene calls are TRBV5-4 and TRBJ1-2; TRBD1 aligns across 9 bases. Germline CDR1 reads SGHNT; CDR2 reads YYREEE (reference sequence). After removal of 1 base from V and 4 bases from J, the junction contained 5 bases not matched to a gene. The CDR3 has 15 amino acids. The CDR3 here is CASSLKGTGTYGYTF. The CDR3 coding sequence is TGTGCCAGCAGCTTGAAAGGGACAGGGACCTATGGCTACACCTTC. Complete variable domain (other parts from reference TRBV5-4 and TRBJ1-2): ETGVTQSPTHLIKTRGQQVTLRCSSQSGHNTVSWYQQALGQGPQFIFQYYREEENGRGNFPPRFSGLQFPNYSSELNVNALELDDSALYLCASSLKGTGTYGYTFGSGTRLTVV.

The chain uses TRBV5-1 and TRBJ2-3, with a weak D call TRBD2 (6 bases). Germline CDR1 is SGHRS and CDR2 is YFSETQ. The CDR3 consists of 13 residues. Deletions cut 4 bases from V and 5 bases from J, with 11 bases between. CDR3 sequence: CASSRDGGDTQYF. CDR3 DNA: TGCGCCAGCAGCCGGGACGGGGGAGATACGCAGTATTTT.

The chain joins TRBV6-1 to TRBJ2-6; tentatively, D is TRBD1 (6 bases). This CDR3 comprises 20 residues. Trimming removed 2 bases from V and 2 bases from J, with 22 bases in between. Germline CDR1 and CDR2: MNHNS and SASEGT. Here the CDR3 reads CASSESPGTSSLPGANVLTF. CDR3 DNA: TGTGCCAGCAGTGAATCTCCAGGGACAAGCTCACTGCCTGGGGCCAACGTCCTGACTTTC.

This chain uses TRBV12-3 or TRBV12-4 with TRBJ1-2; D unresolved. V lost 5 bases, J lost 3 bases, and 10 bases lay in between. The CDR3 is 13 amino acids. The CDR3 sequence: CASSLTVDYGYTF. CDR3 coding DNA: TGTGCCAGCAGTCTTACAGTTGACTATGGCTACACCTTC.

The genes are TRBV11-1 and TRBJ2-7, with D possibly being TRBD2 (7 bases). The length of the CDR3 is 16 residues. Looked up from germline, CDR1 is SGHAT and CDR2 is FQDESV (reference sequence). The germline V and J ends were trimmed by 0 bases and 9 bases, with 21 bases remaining between them. The chain's CDR3 is CASSLASPPIRGGQYF. CDR3 DNA: TGTGCCAGCAGCTTAGCCTCCCCCCCAATAAGGGGGGGGCAGTACTTC.

The rearrangement joins TRBV7-8 to TRBJ1-3, with TRBD1 identical over 7 bases. Germline V gene data show CDR1 as SGHVS and CDR2 as FQNEAQ. This CDR3 contains 16 residues. J was trimmed by 4 bases and V by 1 base; bases with no gene match: 7. CDR3 DNA sequence: TGTGCCAGCAGCTTAGTTGAGGGGGCTATCGGAAACACCATATATTTT. This translates into CASSLVEGAIGNTIYF.

The V gene is TRBV7-8, the J gene TRBJ2-7; the D is unclear. Trimming took 6 bases from V and 3 from J, leaving 12 bases between them. CDR1 and CDR2 (germline): SGHVS, FQNEAQ. The CDR3 has 13 amino acids. CDR3: CASSHDTLYEQYF. CDR3 nucleotides: TGTGCCAGCAGTCATGACACTCTCTACGAGCAGTACTTC.

The chain uses TRBV12-3 or TRBV12-4 and TRBJ1-1; 9 bases map to TRBD1. The CDR3 has 13 residues. The trim removed 6 bases at V and 5 bases at J, leaving 4 bases unmatched. DNA for the CDR3: TGTGCCAGCAGGGCGGGGACAGGGACTGAAGCTTTCTTT. Translating gives CASRAGTGTEAFF.